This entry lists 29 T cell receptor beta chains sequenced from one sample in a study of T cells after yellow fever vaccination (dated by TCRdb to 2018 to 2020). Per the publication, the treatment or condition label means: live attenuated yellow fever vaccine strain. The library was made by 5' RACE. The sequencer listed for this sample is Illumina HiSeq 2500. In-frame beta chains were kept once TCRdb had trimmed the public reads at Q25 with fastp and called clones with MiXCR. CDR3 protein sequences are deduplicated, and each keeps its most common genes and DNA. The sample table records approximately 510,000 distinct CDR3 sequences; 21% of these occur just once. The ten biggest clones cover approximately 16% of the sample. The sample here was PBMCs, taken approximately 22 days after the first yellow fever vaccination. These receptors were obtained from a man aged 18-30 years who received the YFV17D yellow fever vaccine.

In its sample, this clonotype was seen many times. The CDR3 DNA reads as TGTGCCAGCAGCCCTTGGGGGGGAGGAATCTACGAGCAGTACTTC. Residues: CASSPWGGGIYEQYF. The chain links TRBV12-3 or TRBV12-4 to TRBJ2-7, with TRBD2 matching 7 bases. This CDR3 has 15 residues. The V segment lost 6 bases and the J segment 3 bases; nucleotides outside the gene matches: 11.

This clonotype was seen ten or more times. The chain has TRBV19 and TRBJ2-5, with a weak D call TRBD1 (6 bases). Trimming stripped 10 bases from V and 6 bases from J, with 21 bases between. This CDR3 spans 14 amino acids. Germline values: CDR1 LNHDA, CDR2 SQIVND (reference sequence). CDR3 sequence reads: CANWGKQGRKTQYF. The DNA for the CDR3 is TGTGCCAACTGGGGAAAACAGGGTAGGAAGACCCAGTACTTC.

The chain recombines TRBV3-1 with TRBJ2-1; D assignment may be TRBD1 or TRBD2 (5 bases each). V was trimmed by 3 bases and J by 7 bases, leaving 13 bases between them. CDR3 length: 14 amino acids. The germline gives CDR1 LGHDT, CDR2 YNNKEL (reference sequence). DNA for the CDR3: TGTGCCAGCAGCCATGGGACCTCAGGGAATGAGCAGTTCTTC. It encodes CASSHGTSGNEQFF.

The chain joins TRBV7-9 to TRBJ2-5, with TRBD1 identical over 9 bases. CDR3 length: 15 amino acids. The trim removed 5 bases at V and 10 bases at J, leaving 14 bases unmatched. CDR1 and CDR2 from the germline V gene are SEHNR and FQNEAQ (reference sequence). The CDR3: CASSPPAGTGFLQYF. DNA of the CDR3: TGTGCCAGCAGCCCTCCTGCCGGGACAGGGTTTCTCCAGTACTTC.

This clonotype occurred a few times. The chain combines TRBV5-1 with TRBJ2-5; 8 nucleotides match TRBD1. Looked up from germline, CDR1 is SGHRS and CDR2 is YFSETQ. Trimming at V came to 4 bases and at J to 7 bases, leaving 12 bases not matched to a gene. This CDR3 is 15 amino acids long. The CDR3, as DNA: TGCGCCAGCAGCCCACCAGGACAGGGTAGGGGGACCCAGTACTTC. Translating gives CASSPPGQGRGTQYF.

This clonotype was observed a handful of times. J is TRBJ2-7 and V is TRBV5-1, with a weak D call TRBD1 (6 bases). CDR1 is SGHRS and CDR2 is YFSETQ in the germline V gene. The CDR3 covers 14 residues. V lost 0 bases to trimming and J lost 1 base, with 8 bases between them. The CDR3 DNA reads TGCGCCAGCAGCTTGGGGGGGCCATCCTACGAGCAGTACGTC. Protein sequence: CASSLGGPSYEQYV.

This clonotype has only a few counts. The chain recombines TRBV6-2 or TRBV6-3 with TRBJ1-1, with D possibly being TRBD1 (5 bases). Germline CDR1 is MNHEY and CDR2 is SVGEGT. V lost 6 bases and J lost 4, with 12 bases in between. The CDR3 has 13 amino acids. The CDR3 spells CASRGGPSTEAFF. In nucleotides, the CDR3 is TGTGCCAGCAGGGGGGGACCCTCCACTGAAGCTTTCTTT.

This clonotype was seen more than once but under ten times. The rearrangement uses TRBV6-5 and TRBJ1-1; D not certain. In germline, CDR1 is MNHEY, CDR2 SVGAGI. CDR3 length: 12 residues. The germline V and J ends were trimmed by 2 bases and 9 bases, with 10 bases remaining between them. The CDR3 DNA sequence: TGTGCCAGCAGTTACGGTGGGCAGCAAGCTTTCTTT. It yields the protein CASSYGGQQAFF.

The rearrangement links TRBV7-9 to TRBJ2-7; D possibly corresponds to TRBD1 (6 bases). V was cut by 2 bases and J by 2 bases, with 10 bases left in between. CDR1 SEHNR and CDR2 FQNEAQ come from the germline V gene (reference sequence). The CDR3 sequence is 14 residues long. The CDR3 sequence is CASSLTGTTYEQYF. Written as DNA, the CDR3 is TGTGCCAGCAGCTTAACAGGGACCACCTACGAGCAGTACTTC.

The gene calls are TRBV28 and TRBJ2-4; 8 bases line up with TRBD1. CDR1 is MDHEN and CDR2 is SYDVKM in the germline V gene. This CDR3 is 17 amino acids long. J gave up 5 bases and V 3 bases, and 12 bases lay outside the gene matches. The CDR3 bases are TGTGCCAGCAGTTTCCCCGGTCGGACAGGGCCGCAAAACATTCAGTACTTC. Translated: CASSFPGRTGPQNIQYF.

CDR3 in DNA: TGTGCCAGCAGCCAATTCAAGGGGGCCAGGTTTGAAGCTTTCTTT. Protein: CASSQFKGARFEAFF. The chain uses TRBV7-2 and TRBJ1-1; the match to TRBD1 covers 7 bases. V was pared by 5 bases and J by 7 bases, with 13 bases of the junction left unmatched. CDR3 length: 15 amino acids. Germline V gene data show CDR1 as SGHTA and CDR2 as FQGNSA.

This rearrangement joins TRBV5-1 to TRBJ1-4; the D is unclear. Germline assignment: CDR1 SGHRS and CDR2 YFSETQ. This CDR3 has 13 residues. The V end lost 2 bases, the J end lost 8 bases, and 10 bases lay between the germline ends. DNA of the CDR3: TGCGCCAGCAGCTTTAGTGCGGGGGAAAAACTGTTTTTT. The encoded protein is CASSFSAGEKLFF.

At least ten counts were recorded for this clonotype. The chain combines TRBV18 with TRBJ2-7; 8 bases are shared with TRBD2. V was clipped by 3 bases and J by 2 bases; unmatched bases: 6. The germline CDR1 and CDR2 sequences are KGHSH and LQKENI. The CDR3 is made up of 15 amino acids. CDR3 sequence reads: CASSPTGGTTYEQYF. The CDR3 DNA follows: TGTGCCAGCTCACCCACGGGGGGGACGACCTACGAGCAGTACTTC.

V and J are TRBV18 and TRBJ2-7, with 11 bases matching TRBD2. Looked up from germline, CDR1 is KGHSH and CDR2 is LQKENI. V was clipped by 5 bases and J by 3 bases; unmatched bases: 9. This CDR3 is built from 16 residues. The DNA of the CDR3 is TGTGCCAGCTCAGGTAGCGGGGGGGCCTTTGGCTACGAGCAGTACGTC. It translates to CASSGSGGAFGYEQYV.

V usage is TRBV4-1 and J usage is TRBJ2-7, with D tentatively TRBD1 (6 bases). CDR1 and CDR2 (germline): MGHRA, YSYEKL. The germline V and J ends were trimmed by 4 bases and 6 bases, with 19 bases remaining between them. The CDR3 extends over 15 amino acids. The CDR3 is CASSPGLAGTTEQYV. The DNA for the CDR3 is TGCGCCAGCAGCCCCGGACTGGCCGGGACAACCGAGCAGTACGTC.

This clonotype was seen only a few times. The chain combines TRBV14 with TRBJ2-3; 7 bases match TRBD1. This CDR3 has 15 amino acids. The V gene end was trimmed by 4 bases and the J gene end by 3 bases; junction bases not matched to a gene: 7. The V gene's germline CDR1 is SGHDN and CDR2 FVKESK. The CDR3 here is CASSRRDSLTDTQYF. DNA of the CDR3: TGTGCCAGCAGCCGCCGGGACAGCCTAACAGATACGCAGTATTTT. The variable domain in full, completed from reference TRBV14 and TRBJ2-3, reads EAGVTQFPSHSVIEKGQTVTLRCDPISGHDNLYWYRRVMGKEIKFLLHFVKESKQDESGMPNNRFLAERTGGTYSTLKVQPAELEDSGVYFCASSRRDSLTDTQYFGPGTRLTVL.

CDR3 DNA sequence: TGTGCCAGCAGCCAGGACGGTCGGGAAGCTTTCTTT. This sequence encodes CASSQDGREAFF. The chain couples TRBV4-2 to TRBJ1-1; no definite D call. Germline V gene data show CDR1 as LGHNA and CDR2 as YNFKEQ. The CDR3 is 12 amino acids. Between the trimmed V and J ends, which lost 3 bases and 8 bases, there was a span of 10 bases.

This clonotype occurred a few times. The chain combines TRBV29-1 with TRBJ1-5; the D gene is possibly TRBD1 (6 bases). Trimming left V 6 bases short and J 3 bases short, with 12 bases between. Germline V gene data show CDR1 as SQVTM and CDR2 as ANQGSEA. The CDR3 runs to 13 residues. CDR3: CSVSGQNNQPQHF. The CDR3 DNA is TGCAGCGTCTCTGGACAGAACAATCAGCCCCAGCATTTT. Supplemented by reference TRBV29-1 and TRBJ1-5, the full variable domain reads SAVISQKPSRDICQRGTSLTIQCQVDSQVTMMFWYRQQPGQSLTLIATANQGSEATYESGFVIDKFPISRPNLTFSTLTVSNMSPEDSSIYLCSVSGQNNQPQHFGDGTRLSIL.

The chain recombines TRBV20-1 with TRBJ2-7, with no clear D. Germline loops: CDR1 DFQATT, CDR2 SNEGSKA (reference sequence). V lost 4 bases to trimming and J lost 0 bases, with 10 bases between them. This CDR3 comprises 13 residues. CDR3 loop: CSATDTRSYEQYV. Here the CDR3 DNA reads TGCAGTGCTACCGACACCCGCTCCTACGAGCAGTACGTC.

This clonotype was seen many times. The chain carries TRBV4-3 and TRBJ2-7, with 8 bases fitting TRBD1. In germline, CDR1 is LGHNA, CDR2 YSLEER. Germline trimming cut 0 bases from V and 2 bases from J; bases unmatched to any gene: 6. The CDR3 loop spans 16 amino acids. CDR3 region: CASSQDWSGGPYEQYF. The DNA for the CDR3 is TGCGCCAGCAGCCAAGATTGGTCAGGGGGCCCCTACGAGCAGTACTTC.

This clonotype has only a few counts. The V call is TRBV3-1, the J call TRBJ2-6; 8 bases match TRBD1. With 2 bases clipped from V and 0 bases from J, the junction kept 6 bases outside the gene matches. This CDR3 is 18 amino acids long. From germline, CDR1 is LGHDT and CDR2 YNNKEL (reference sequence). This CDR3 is CASSQQGQVISGANVLTF. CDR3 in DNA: TGTGCCAGCAGCCAACAGGGACAGGTGATCTCTGGGGCCAACGTCCTGACTTTC.

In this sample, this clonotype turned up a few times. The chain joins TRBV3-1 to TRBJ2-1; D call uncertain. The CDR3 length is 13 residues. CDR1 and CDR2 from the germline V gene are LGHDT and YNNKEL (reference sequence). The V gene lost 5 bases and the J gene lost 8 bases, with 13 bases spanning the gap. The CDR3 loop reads CASSARPSHEQFF. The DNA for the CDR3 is TGTGCCAGCAGCGCCCGGCCTTCCCATGAGCAGTTCTTC.

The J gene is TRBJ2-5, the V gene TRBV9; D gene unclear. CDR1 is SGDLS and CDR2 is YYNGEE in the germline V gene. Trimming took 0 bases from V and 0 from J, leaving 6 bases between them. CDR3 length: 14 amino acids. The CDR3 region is CASSVGLDQETQYF. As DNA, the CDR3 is TGTGCCAGCAGCGTAGGTCTAGACCAAGAGACCCAGTACTTC.

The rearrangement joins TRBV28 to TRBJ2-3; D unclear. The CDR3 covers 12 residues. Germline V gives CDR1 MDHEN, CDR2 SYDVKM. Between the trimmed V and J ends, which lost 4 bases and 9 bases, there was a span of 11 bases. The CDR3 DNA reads TGTGCCAGCAGTTCCTCCGGGTTGACGCAGTATTTT. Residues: CASSSSGLTQYF.

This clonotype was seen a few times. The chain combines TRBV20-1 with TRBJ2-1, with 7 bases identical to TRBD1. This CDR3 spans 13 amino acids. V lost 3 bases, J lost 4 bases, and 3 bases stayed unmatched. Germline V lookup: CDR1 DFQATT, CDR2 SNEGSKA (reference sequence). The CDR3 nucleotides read TGCAGTGCTAGGGGGACAGTTTACAATGAGCAGTTCTTC. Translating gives CSARGTVYNEQFF.

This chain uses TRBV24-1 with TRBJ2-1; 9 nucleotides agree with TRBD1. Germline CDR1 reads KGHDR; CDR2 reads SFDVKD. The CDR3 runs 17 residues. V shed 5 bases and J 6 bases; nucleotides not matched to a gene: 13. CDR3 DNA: TGTGCCACCAGTGGATTCTCCGGGACAGGGCTCCCCAATGAGCAGTTCTTC. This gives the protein CATSGFSGTGLPNEQFF.

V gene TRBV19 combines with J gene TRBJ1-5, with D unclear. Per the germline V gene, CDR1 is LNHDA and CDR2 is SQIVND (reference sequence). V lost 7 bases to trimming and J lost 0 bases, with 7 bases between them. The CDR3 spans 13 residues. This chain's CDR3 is CASNFNSNQPQHF. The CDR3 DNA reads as TGTGCCAGTAATTTCAATAGCAATCAGCCCCAGCATTTT.

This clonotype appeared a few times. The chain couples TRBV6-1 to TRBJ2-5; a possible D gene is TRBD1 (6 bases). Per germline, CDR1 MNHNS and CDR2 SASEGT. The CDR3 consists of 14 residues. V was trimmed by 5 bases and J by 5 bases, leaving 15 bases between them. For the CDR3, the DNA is TGTGCCAGCAGTCAAGGACAGCTCCCGGAGACCCAGTACTTC. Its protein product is CASSQGQLPETQYF.

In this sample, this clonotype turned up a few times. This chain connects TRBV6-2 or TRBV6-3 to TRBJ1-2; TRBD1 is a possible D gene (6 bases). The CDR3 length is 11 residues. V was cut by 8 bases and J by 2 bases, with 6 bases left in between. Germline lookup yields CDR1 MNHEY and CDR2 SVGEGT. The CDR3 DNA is TGTGCCAGCCAGGGGAACTATGGCTACACCTTC. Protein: CASQGNYGYTF.